The present T cell receptor (beta chain) was sequenced within a study of blood T cell repertoires in COVID-19. About the research overall: The United States, Italy and Spain were the sources of the acute and convalescent COVID-19 samples. The analysed material was cDNA or gDNA that came from T cells, B-cell-depleted T cells, or PBMCs.

Per the authors' pipeline: Estimates of nucleated cell counts were drawn from the amplification of reference gene primers. This table comes from immunoSEQ multiplex PCR, and its TCRdb copy is limited to in-frame clones, with some not included. The V and J calls and the clone size are those of that table, but D and trimming were determined from the DNA. This table holds 140,000 to 150,000 clones, approximately 88% found once. The CDR3 contains 13 residues. Trimming removed 6 bases from V and 7 bases from J, with 13 bases in between. The chain has TRBV12-3 or TRBV12-4 and TRBJ1-5; the D gene is possibly TRBD1 (5 bases). The sequence was obtained from a woman in her 50s with acute or convalescent COVID-19. The sample was peripheral blood. CDR3 residues: CASRPQGAQPQHF. The DNA for the CDR3 is TGTGCCAGCAGACCGCAGGGCGCCCAGCCCCAGCATTTT.